The subject of this entry is one T cell receptor (beta chain). Germline V gives CDR1 SNHLY, CDR2 FYNNEI. The CDR3 loop spans 14 amino acids. V was trimmed by 6 bases and J by 0 bases, leaving 9 bases between them. The data were taken from a study of cytomegalovirus exposure and HLA in healthy donors. It was with 60 Vbeta and 13 Jbeta primers that the PCR ran. Libraries were prepared by immunoSEQ multiplex PCR; TCRdb keeps only in-frame clonotypes and omits some of them. This sample's table reports 70,000 or so clones. The sequenced material came from PBMCs. The clonotype originates from a man aged 35 to 55 in good health and CMV-seronegative. The V and J genes are TRBV2 and TRBJ2-4; weak D call: TRBD1 (6 bases). As DNA, the CDR3 is TGTGCCAGCAGGGACAGATTAGCCAAAAACATTCAGTACTTC. It translates to CASRDRLAKNIQYF.